This T cell receptor beta chain comes out of a study of T cell responses to AZD1222 COVID-19 vaccine. Overall study findings and caveats: Among vaccine-associated CD4 TCRs, coverage spanned spike, with dominance at 160-218 and 743-854. At baseline, just five to seven AZD1222 recipients tested seropositive. White British ancestry dominated among donors, who included more females, and clonal diversity was possibly underestimated.

TCRdb's copy holds only in-frame clones and misses some; the assay was immunoSEQ multiplex PCR. The sample consists of over 150,000 clones, 90% of them appearing once. With respect to this clone: Its antigen is as yet unknown.

This CDR3 has 15 amino acids. Germline CDR1 and CDR2: SGHRS and YFSETQ. V dropped 2 bases and J dropped 8 bases, with 19 bases sitting between them. The chain uses TRBV5-1 and TRBJ1-2; the D gene is possibly TRBD1 (5 bases). Specimen: peripheral blood, collected on day 0 of AZD1222 vaccination. The receptor was isolated from an adult in good health. This chain's CDR3 is CASSFGRGEARGYTF. The CDR3 DNA is TGCGCCAGCAGCTTCGGTAGAGGGGAGGCGCGGGGCTACACCTTC.